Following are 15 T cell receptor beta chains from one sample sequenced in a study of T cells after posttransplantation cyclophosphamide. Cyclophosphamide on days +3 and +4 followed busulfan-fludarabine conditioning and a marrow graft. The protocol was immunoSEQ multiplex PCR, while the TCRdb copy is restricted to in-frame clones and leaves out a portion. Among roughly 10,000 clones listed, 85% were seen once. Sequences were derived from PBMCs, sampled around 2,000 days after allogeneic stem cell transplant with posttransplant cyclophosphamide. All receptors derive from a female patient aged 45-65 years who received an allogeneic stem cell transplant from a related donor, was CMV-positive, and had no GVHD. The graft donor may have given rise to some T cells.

Written as DNA, the CDR3 is TGTGCCATCAGTCCGGGACTAGCGGGAGGGCCCTACGAGCAGTACTTC. Its translation: CAISPGLAGGPYEQYF. V usage is TRBV10-3 and J usage is TRBJ2-7, with TRBD2 matching 16 bases. The CDR3 sequence is 16 residues long. From germline, CDR1 is ENHRY and CDR2 SYGVKD. The ends lost 5 bases at V and 2 bases at J; junction bases unmatched: 3.

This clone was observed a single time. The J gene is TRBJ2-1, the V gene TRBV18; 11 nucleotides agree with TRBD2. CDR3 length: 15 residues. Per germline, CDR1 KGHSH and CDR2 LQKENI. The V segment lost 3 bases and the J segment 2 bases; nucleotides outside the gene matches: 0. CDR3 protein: CASSPGLAAYNEQFF. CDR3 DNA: TGTGCCAGCTCACCGGGACTAGCGGCCTACAATGAGCAGTTCTTC.

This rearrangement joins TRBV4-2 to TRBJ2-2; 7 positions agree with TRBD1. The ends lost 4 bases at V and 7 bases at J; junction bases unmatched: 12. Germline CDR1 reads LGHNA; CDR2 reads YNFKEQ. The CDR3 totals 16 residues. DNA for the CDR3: TGTGCCAGCAGCCTTGGGACAGTCGCTGATAACGGGGAGCTGTTTTTT. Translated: CASSLGTVADNGELFF.

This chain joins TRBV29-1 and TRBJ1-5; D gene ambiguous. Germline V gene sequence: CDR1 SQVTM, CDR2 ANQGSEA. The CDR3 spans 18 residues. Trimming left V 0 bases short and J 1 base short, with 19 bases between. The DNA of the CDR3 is TGCAGCGTTGAAGATAGAGCATCCCCTATGTTGAGCAATCAGCCCCAGCATTTT. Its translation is CSVEDRASPMLSNQPQHF.

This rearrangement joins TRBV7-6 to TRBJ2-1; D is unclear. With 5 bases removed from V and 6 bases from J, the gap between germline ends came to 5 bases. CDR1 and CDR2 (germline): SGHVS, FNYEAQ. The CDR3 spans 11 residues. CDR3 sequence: CASSLFNEQFF. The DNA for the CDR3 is TGTGCCAGCAGCCTATTCAATGAGCAGTTCTTC.

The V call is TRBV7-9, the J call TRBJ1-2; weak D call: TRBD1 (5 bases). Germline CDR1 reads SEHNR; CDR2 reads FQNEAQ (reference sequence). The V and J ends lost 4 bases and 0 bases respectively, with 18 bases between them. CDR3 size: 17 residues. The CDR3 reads CASSSNLRGEPNYGYTF. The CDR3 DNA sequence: TGTGCCAGCAGCTCGAATCTCCGGGGGGAACCTAACTATGGCTACACCTTC.

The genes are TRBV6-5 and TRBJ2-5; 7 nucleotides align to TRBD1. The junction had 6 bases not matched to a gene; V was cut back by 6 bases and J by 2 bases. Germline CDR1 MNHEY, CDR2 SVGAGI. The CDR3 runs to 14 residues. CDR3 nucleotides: TGTGCCAGCAGGACAGGGCCTTATCAAGAGACCCAGTACTTC. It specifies CASRTGPYQETQYF.

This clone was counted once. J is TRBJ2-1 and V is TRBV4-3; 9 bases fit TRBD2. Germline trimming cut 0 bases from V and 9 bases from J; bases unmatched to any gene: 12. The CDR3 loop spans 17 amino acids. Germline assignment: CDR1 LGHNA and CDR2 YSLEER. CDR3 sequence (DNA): TGCGCCAGCAGCCAAGAAGCCAGCGGGAGGCCCGGTCGTGAGCAGTTCTTC. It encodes CASSQEASGRPGREQFF.

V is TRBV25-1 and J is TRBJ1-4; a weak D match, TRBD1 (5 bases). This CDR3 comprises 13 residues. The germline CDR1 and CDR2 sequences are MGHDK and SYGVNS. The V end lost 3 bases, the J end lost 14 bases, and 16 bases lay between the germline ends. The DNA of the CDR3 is TGTGCCAGCAGTGATAGGATTGGACAAGGGCTGTTTTTT. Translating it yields CASSDRIGQGLFF.

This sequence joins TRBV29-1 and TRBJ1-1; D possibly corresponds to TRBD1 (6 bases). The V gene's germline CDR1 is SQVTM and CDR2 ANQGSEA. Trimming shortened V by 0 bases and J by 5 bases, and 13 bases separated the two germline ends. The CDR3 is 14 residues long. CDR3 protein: CSVEESRGGTEAFF. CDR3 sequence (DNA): TGCAGCGTTGAAGAGTCCAGGGGTGGGACTGAAGCTTTCTTT.

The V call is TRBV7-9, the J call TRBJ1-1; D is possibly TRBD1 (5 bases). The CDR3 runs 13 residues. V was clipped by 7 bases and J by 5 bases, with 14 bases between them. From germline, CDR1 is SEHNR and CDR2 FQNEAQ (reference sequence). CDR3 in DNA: TGTGCCAGCACCCCCTTAGGGGCGACTGAAGCTTTCTTT. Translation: CASTPLGATEAFF.

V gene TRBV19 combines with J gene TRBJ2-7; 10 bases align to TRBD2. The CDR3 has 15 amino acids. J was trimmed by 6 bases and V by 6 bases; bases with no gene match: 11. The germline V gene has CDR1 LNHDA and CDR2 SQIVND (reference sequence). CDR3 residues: CASSPSGSGRLEQYF. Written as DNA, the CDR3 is TGTGCCAGTAGCCCGAGTGGTAGCGGGAGGCTCGAGCAGTACTTC.

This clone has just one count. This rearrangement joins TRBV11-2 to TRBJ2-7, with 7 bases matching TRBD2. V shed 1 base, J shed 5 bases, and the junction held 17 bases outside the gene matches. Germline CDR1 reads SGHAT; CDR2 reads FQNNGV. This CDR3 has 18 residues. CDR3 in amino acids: CASSLGLWFGVRGDEQYF. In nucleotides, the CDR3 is TGTGCCAGCAGCTTAGGGCTGTGGTTCGGGGTACGGGGGGACGAGCAGTACTTC.

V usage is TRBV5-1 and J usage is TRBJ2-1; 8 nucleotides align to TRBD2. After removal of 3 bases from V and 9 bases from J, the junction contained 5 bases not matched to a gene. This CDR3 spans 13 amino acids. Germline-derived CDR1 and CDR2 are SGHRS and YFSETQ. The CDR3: CASSSGLVSEQFF. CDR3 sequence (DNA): TGCGCCAGCAGCTCGGGACTAGTCAGTGAGCAGTTCTTC. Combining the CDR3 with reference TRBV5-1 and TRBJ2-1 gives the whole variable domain KAGVTQTPRYLIKTRGQQVTLSCSPISGHRSVSWYQQTPGQGLQFLFEYFSETQRNKGNFPGRFSGRQFSNSRSEMNVSTLELGDSALYLCASSSGLVSEQFFGPGTRLTVL.

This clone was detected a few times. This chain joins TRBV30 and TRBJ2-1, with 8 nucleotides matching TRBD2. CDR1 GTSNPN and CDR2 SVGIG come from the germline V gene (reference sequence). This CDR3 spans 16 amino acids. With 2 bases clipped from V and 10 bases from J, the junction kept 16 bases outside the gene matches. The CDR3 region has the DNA TGTGCCTGGAGTAATGCCCGGGGGGGACCGGGCGGAGAGCAGTTCTTC. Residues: CAWSNARGGPGGEQFF.